This entry concerns a single T cell receptor (beta chain). The count of this clone is one. Its antigen is unknown. No much larger clonotype is one base removed from it; base qualities were not supplied. Healthy HIV-negative adults with no recently reported acute infections or vaccinations were included as donors. Only Caucasian adults living in Nashville, Tennessee, USA were represented among the donors. Magnetic negative selection was used to enrich CD4+ T cells, after which naive cells were positively selected on CD45RA and the negative fraction became the memory subset. Blood was obtained by leukapheresis, after which PBMCs were separated by Ficoll-Histopaque density gradient centrifugation and cryopreserved in liquid nitrogen vapor phase. Analytical flow cytometry was used to check the purity and quantity of each magnetically sorted T cell population. Each sorted fraction had its genomic DNA isolated and then quantified by UV absorbance on a Nanodrop 2000c.

The data stem from a study of shared clonotypes between healthy human individuals (dated by TCRdb to 2019 to 2021). About the study as a whole: The cohort included a few men and a couple of women between 18 and 49 years of age. Per donor, three plates each were used for CD4 naive and CD4 memory, two for CD8 naive, and one for CD8 memory. To estimate repertoire size and how much clonotype sharing occurs between individuals, the study deeply sequenced the blood TCR repertoires of five healthy adults. Libraries were prepared and TCR repertoires were sequenced by different laboratories using diverse techniques, in order to increase sequencing depth and limit assay-specific biases. Per donor, leukapheresis produced somewhere between about 0.9 and 9 billion PBMCs.

CDR1 is given as GTSNPN and CDR2 as SVGIG, both from the germline V gene (reference sequence). The CDR3, cysteine through phenylalanine, is 14 amino acids long. Kept here is only the CDR3 DNA, which spans 42 bases and is read in frame from base 1. Cut back by 2 bases and 2 bases, the V and J ends lie 13 bases apart. What the work shows at the level of the full study, not this receptor alone: The small number of donors limited the genetic and exposure-history diversity represented. Based on pairwise subsampling, the degree of clonotype sharing among donors was expected to be affected by sequencing depth. When four donors were compared, the shared fraction of clonotypes was roughly 5% for naive CD4, roughly 3.3% for naive CD8, 2% to 2.5% for memory CD4, and 0.35% to 0.4% for memory CD8. Compared with non-shared clonotypes, clonotypes shared by all four sorted-subset donors had higher generation probabilities. Sampling was restricted to blood, and TCR repertoires in tissue are likely to differ from TCR repertoires in blood. Naive subsets generally had larger estimated clonotype richness than memory subsets did. Even with the large sequencing depth, rarefaction of the sorted-subset datasets indicated that sequencing was incomplete.

Using the deep immunoSEQ assay, TCR CDR3 regions were amplified from genomic DNA by multiplex PCR. Extracted genomic DNA from each cell subset was spread evenly across all wells of several immunoSEQ 96-well plates, with each plate serving as a replicate. For sorted subsets, 200 to 250 ng of genomic DNA, equivalent to 25,000 to 35,000 T cell genomes, went into each replicate PCR. Purified libraries were quantified with a Qubit 3.0 fluorometer, sized on a Bioanalyzer 2100, and re-quantified with the KAPA Library Quantification kit. Every immunoSEQ 96-well plate was sequenced on a separate single-read 150-cycle Illumina NextSeq 550 flow cell. In the source study's methods: The immunoSEQ output contained only junctional sequences without quality scores, so filtering could not match that applied to full-length reads. To assign V/J genes and CDR3, sequences were annotated using PyIR, a Python wrapper for IgBLAST v1.9, with IMGT germline references. Reads were removed for weak V/J assignments (E-value above 1e-6), missing CDR3, stop codons, out-of-frame junctions, or ambiguous translated residues. V3J clonotypes were defined as sequences sharing the same inferred V gene, J gene, and CDR3 amino acid sequence. To compute the percentage overlap between repertoires, the number of shared unique clonotypes was divided by the size of the smaller repertoire. Three approaches were used to assess repertoire richness: RTK rarefaction, the Chao1 estimator, and Recon v2.1 estimates of unobserved clonotypes. Generation probabilities were computed with OLGA for all TCRbeta clonotypes obtained by the gDNA method from several donors. The immuneACCESS repertoire file appears here via TCRdb, limited to in-frame rearrangements. These files lack a portion of the clones; in checked studies, under half of the deficit traces to unresolved V genes, and the cause of the others is not known. That table supplies the V and J calls and clone size; D and trimming were determined from the DNA. The sample records about 2.4 million clones, over 85% of which are singletons. The ten largest clonotypes hold 0.14% of the sample.

This clonotype originated in a young man in good health. The chain employs TRBV30 and TRBJ2-7, with no confidently assigned D gene. Source material: naive CD4+ T cells sorted from blood. What the cell subset or site label conveys for this sample: CD45RA+ positively selected. The CDR3 sequence is CAWSIPPQAYEQYF. The DNA sequence is as follows: TGTGCCTGGAGTATCCCTCCTCAAGCCTACGAGCAGTACTTC.